What follows is one T cell receptor beta chain and its context. The CDR3 covers 16 residues. Deletions cut 1 base from V and 4 bases from J, with 13 bases between. Germline V gene sequence: CDR1 LGHNA, CDR2 YNFKEQ. In nominal health when sampled, donors likely had unrecorded immune exposures nonetheless. This entry comes from a study of cytomegalovirus exposure and HLA in healthy donors. Both 60 Vbeta primers and 13 Jbeta primers went into the PCR. TCRdb keeps only in-frame clones here, not all; method: immunoSEQ multiplex PCR. The clone table shows 56,000 or so clones, with the ten largest holding 2.3%.

The sequence derives from a female donor in good health and CMV-seronegative. Sequencing used PBMCs. The chain couples TRBV4-2 to TRBJ2-2; D remains ambiguous. The CDR3 here is CASSQGTAETTGELFF. The DNA for the CDR3 is TGTGCCAGCAGCCAAGGAACTGCGGAGACCACCGGGGAGCTGTTTTTT.